Shown below are 18 T cell receptor beta chains from a single sample sequenced in a study of T cell repertoires in cytomegalovirus infection (dated by TCRdb to the late 2010s). The sequencing machine was an Illumina HiSeq 1500. The public reads were run again by TCRdb, first through fastp at Q25 and then through MiXCR, and only productive beta chains were kept. Rows are unified per CDR3 protein, each entry keeping the most common DNA and genes. This sample is represented by some 450,000 distinct CDR3 sequences; roughly 31% of them were singletons. Roughly an eighth of the sample belongs to the ten largest clones. Sequenced input: PBMCs. These receptor sequences come from a human donor in good health (CMV status not recorded). Some clones in this sample may be carry-over from other donors' samples.

There are a few counts of this clonotype. The genes are TRBV4-1 and TRBJ1-6; the D is unclear. V shed 1 base and J shed 8 bases, with 9 bases lying between them. The CDR3 has 14 amino acids. The V gene's germline CDR1 is MGHRA and CDR2 YSYEKL. CDR3 bases: TGCGCCAGCAGCCAAGTTCTCCGGGATTCACCCCTCCACTTT. Amino acid sequence: CASSQVLRDSPLHF.

This rearrangement joins TRBV2 to TRBJ2-7, with TRBD2 matching over 8 bases. This CDR3 has 15 amino acids. Germline V gives CDR1 SNHLY, CDR2 FYNNEI. The trim removed 7 bases at V and 2 bases at J, leaving 10 bases unmatched. CDR3 bases: TGTGCCAGCAAATCGGGAATAGCGGGGACCTACGAGCAGTACTTC. It codes for CASKSGIAGTYEQYF.

There are a few counts of this clonotype. The V call is TRBV7-6, the J call TRBJ1-1; 7 bases line up with TRBD1. The CDR3 spans 13 residues. Trimming removed 3 bases from V and 4 bases from J; junction bases left unmatched: 2. The germline CDR1 and CDR2 sequences are SGHVS and FNYEAQ. The CDR3 spells CASSLGQSTEAFF. CDR3 nucleotide sequence: TGTGCCAGCAGCTTGGGACAGAGCACTGAAGCTTTCTTT.

This clonotype was observed at least ten times. This chain uses TRBV7-2 with TRBJ2-7; D not resolved. Per germline, CDR1 SGHTA and CDR2 FQGNSA. The V end lost 2 bases, the J end lost 3 bases, and 8 bases lay between the germline ends. CDR3 size: 13 residues. The CDR3 nucleotides read TGTGCCAGCAGCTTATCACGGTTCTACGAGCAGTACTTC. It encodes CASSLSRFYEQYF.

The chain combines TRBV6-5 with TRBJ2-7; D call uncertain. V dropped 0 bases and J dropped 7 bases, with 13 bases sitting between them. The CDR3 extends over 14 amino acids. CDR1 MNHEY and CDR2 SVGAGI come from the germline V gene. CDR3 coding DNA: TGTGCCAGCAGTTACTCGGGCAGGTTCAGGGAGCAGTACTTC. It codes for CASSYSGRFREQYF.

This clonotype was counted ten times or more. In nucleotides, the CDR3 is TGTGCCAGCAGCCCCGGACCGATTAATGAAAAACTGTTTTTT. It translates to CASSPGPINEKLFF. The chain couples TRBV7-6 to TRBJ1-4; the D is unclear. The CDR3 covers 14 residues. Germline V CDR1 and CDR2: SGHVS, FNYEAQ. The germline V and J ends were trimmed by 5 bases and 4 bases, with 11 bases remaining between them.

This chain links TRBV7-6 with TRBJ1-6; 10 nucleotides align to TRBD1. The V and J ends lost 5 bases and 7 bases, in that order; junction bases with no gene match: 8. Germline V gene lookup returns CDR1 SGHVS and CDR2 FNYEAQ. The CDR3 sequence is 16 residues long. Here the CDR3 DNA reads TGTGCCAGCAGCCCCCGACAGGGGGCTAACAATTCACCCCTCCACTTT. Its protein is CASSPRQGANNSPLHF.

In the case of this clonotype: An end of the junction differs from the germline gene, which may be a read error. This chain uses TRBV4-1 with TRBJ1-3; weak D call: TRBD1 (6 bases). Germline values: CDR1 MGHRA, CDR2 YSYEKL. CDR3 length equals 16 residues. The CDR3 nucleotides are TGCGCCAGCAGCCAAGGCACAGGGAAAGGAGGAAACACTATATATTTT. Translated: CASSQGTGKGGNTIYF.

This clonotype came up a few times. The chain links TRBV5-5 to TRBJ2-7, with D possibly being TRBD1 (6 bases). CDR1 and CDR2 (germline): SGHKS, YYEKEE (reference sequence). V lost 5 bases and J 2 bases, leaving 14 bases between the germline ends. This CDR3 is 14 amino acids long. DNA for the CDR3: TGTGCCAGCAGTTTTAGACAGGAGACCTACGAGCAGTACTTC. It translates to CASSFRQETYEQYF.

The V and J genes are TRBV11-2 and TRBJ1-6; D ambiguous. Germline-derived CDR1 and CDR2 are SGHAT and FQNNGV. Trimming removed 5 bases from V and 10 bases from J, with 6 bases in between. This CDR3 is 11 amino acids long. CDR3 bases: TGTGCCAGCAGCACGGGCTCACCCCTCCACTTT. Protein: CASSTGSPLHF.

V usage is TRBV15 and J usage is TRBJ2-2; D remains ambiguous. The V gene lost 0 bases and the J gene lost 6 bases, with 8 bases spanning the gap. This CDR3 has 14 residues. The germline CDR1 and CDR2 sequences are LNHNV and YYDKDF (reference sequence). The chain's CDR3 is CATSRDSVAGELFF. CDR3 DNA sequence: TGTGCCACCAGCAGAGATTCCGTCGCCGGGGAGCTGTTTTTT.

CDR3 protein: CASSLKQISYNSPLHF. The CDR3 nucleotides read TGCGCCAGCAGCTTGAAACAGATCTCCTATAATTCACCCCTCCACTTT. The chain joins TRBV5-1 to TRBJ1-6; no firm D call. Trimming cost V 1 base and J 0 bases, with 8 bases left between them. Germline CDR1 is SGHRS and CDR2 is YFSETQ. The length of the CDR3 is 16 residues.

This clonotype occurred many times. V usage is TRBV6-5 and J usage is TRBJ1-1, with 8 positions matching TRBD1. The V and J ends lost 2 bases and 3 bases, in that order; junction bases with no gene match: 5. The CDR3 loop spans 15 amino acids. Germline V gene data show CDR1 as MNHEY and CDR2 as SVGAGI. CDR3 region: CASSYPTGEHTEAFF. The CDR3 DNA reads as TGTGCCAGCAGTTACCCGACAGGGGAGCACACTGAAGCTTTCTTT.

This sequence joins TRBV7-8 and TRBJ2-7; unclear D gene. The V end was cut by 2 bases, the J end by 3 bases, with 17 bases between. The length of the CDR3 is 16 residues. From germline, CDR1 is SGHVS and CDR2 FQNEAQ. CDR3 sequence (DNA): TGTGCCAGCAGCTTAATGTCAGCCGCGCCCCTCTACGAGCAGTACTTC. This translates into CASSLMSAAPLYEQYF. The full variable domain, completed using reference TRBV7-8 and TRBJ2-7, is GAGVSQSPRYKVAKRGQDVALRCDPISGHVSLFWYQQALGQGPEFLTYFQNEAQLDKSGLPSDRFFAERPEGSVSTLKIQRTQQEDSAVYLCASSLMSAAPLYEQYFGPGTRLTVT.

This clonotype turned up a few times. V usage is TRBV18 and J usage is TRBJ2-1, with 9 bases fitting TRBD1. The CDR3 loop spans 17 amino acids. The J segment lost 0 bases and the V segment lost 3 bases, leaving 6 bases of the junction unmatched. Germline V CDR1 and CDR2: KGHSH, LQKENI. CDR3 residues: CASSPYRGLGSYNEQFF. CDR3 nucleotide sequence: TGTGCCAGCTCACCTTACAGGGGGCTGGGCTCCTACAATGAGCAGTTCTTC.

The chain is built from TRBV9 and TRBJ1-2; tentative D call: TRBD1 (5 bases). Trimming stripped 3 bases from V and 4 bases from J, with 13 bases between. There are 14 residues in the CDR3. Germline lookup yields CDR1 SGDLS and CDR2 YYNGEE. Here the CDR3 DNA reads TGTGCCAGCAGCGGTTTGGGGCTCGGCTATGGCTACACCTTC. It yields the protein CASSGLGLGYGYTF.

The chain uses TRBV7-2 and TRBJ2-7; 7 nucleotides align to TRBD2. The CDR3 is made up of 15 amino acids. Germline CDR1 SGHTA, CDR2 FQGNSA. V trimming: 0 bases; J trimming: 0 bases; junction bases outside the gene matches: 2. CDR3 sequence (DNA): TGTGCCAGCAGCTTAGCAGCGGGGTTCTCCTACGAGCAGTACTTC. Protein: CASSLAAGFSYEQYF.

The CDR3 is CASSPPRDEQFF. The CDR3 coding sequence is TGTGCCAGCAGCCCCCCCCGGGATGAGCAGTTCTTC. V and J are TRBV7-2 and TRBJ2-1, with D uncertain. The V and J ends lost 5 bases and 8 bases respectively, with 10 bases between them. CDR1 and CDR2 (germline): SGHTA, FQGNSA. The CDR3 sequence is 12 residues long.